The 10 T cell receptor beta chains listed next were all sequenced from one sample in a study of T cell responses to AZD1222 COVID-19 vaccine (dated by TCRdb to the early 2020s). The time point label on this specimen signifies: baseline before first vaccination. Library generation was performed with the immunoSEQ multiplex PCR assay. TCRdb's version of the immuneACCESS table is confined to in-frame rearrangements and falls short of the full clone set. An unresolved V gene accounts for under half of the shortfall where checked; the remainder is of unknown origin. The sample data list about 110,000 clones, and around 90% of these were observed just once. The biggest ten clones account for around 20% of the sample. The sequencing used peripheral blood, collected on day 0 of AZD1222 vaccination. These receptors all come from an adult in good health.

This chain connects TRBV6-6 to TRBJ1-4; D perhaps matches TRBD1 (5 bases). V lost 6 bases and J lost 8, with 16 bases in between. Germline V gene sequence: CDR1 MNHNY, CDR2 SVGAGI (reference sequence). The CDR3 is 14 residues long. CDR3 nucleotides: TGTGCCAGCAGAATGGGGGGGGAGCGGGAAAAACTGTTTTTT. Translation: CASRMGGEREKLFF.

The DNA for the CDR3 is TGTGCCACCCGCCCCGACAGTGGAAACACCATATATTTT. This codes for CATRPDSGNTIYF. The V call is TRBV24-1, the J call TRBJ1-3; TRBD1 might be the D (5 bases). Germline V gives CDR1 KGHDR, CDR2 SFDVKD. This CDR3 spans 13 amino acids. V lost 9 bases and J 3 bases, leaving 11 bases between the germline ends.

Comment on this clone: Other DNA sequences in the same sample also yield this CDR3. The chain has TRBV15 and TRBJ2-1, with unresolved D. The CDR3 totals 13 residues. Looked up from germline, CDR1 is LNHNV and CDR2 is YYDKDF (reference sequence). The ends were cut back, 0 bases at V and 4 bases at J, with 4 bases in the middle. CDR3 amino acids: CATSRDRYNEQFF. For the CDR3, the DNA is TGTGCCACCAGCAGAGATCGATACAATGAGCAGTTCTTC.

This chain uses TRBV3-1 (or the pseudogene TRBV3-2) with TRBJ2-7; TRBD1 matches 9 bases. The length of the CDR3 is 15 residues. After removal of 5 bases from V and 3 bases from J, the junction contained 8 bases not matched to a gene. Looked up from germline, CDR1 is LGHDT and CDR2 is YNNKEL (reference sequence). The CDR3 bases are TGTGCCAGCAGCTCCCTGGGACAGGGTCTCTACGAGCAGTACTTC. This codes for CASSSLGQGLYEQYF.

Note on this clone: Additional DNA sequences in this sample encode the identical CDR3. The chain is built from TRBV5-1 and TRBJ1-1; D remains ambiguous. V lost 0 bases and J lost 1, with 4 bases in between. Germline values: CDR1 SGHRS, CDR2 YFSETQ. The CDR3 extends over 13 amino acids. In DNA form, the CDR3 reads TGCGCCAGCAGCTTGGTACCGAACACTGAAGCTTTCTTT. Translation: CASSLVPNTEAFF.

This sequence joins TRBV7-2 and TRBJ1-1; weak D call: TRBD1 (6 bases). CDR3 length: 12 residues. The germline gives CDR1 SGHTA, CDR2 FQGNSA. V lost 3 bases and J 9 bases, leaving 11 bases between the germline ends. CDR3 protein: CASSFNDRQAFF. CDR3 DNA: TGTGCCAGCAGCTTTAATGACAGGCAAGCTTTCTTT.

V gene TRBV7-8 combines with J gene TRBJ1-6, with D perhaps matching TRBD1 (5 bases). The CDR3 consists of 16 residues. Between the trimmed V and J ends, which lost 2 bases and 5 bases, there was a span of 13 bases. CDR1 and CDR2 (germline): SGHVS, FQNEAQ. CDR3 in amino acids: CASSLFMGENNSPLHF. The CDR3 DNA follows: TGTGCCAGCAGCTTATTCATGGGGGAAAATAATTCACCCCTCCACTTT.

The gene calls are TRBV7-2 and TRBJ1-5; D is ambiguous. The CDR3 has 15 amino acids. The ends were cut back, 6 bases at V and 2 bases at J, with 14 bases in the middle. Germline CDR1 is SGHTA and CDR2 is FQGNSA. CDR3 protein: CASSRMWGGNQPQHF. DNA of the CDR3: TGTGCCAGCAGTCGTATGTGGGGAGGCAATCAGCCCCAGCATTTT.

The genes are TRBV6-1 and TRBJ2-1; either TRBD1 or TRBD2 may supply D (6 bases each). Germline CDR1 MNHNS, CDR2 SASEGT. CDR3 length: 16 residues. Trimming left V 2 bases short and J 7 bases short, with 18 bases between. CDR3 DNA: TGTGCCAGCAGTGAATTGTTTTGGGGGGCTCGGAATGAGCAGTTCTTC. It encodes CASSELFWGARNEQFF.

The chain couples TRBV5-5 to TRBJ1-3, with D possibly matching TRBD1 (6 bases). This CDR3 is built from 14 residues. CDR1 and CDR2 from the germline V gene are SGHKS and YYEKEE (reference sequence). Trimming removed 3 bases at V and 3 bases at J, with 10 bases between. The CDR3 loop is CASSYTGRGNTIYF. CDR3 DNA: TGTGCCAGCAGCTATACAGGGCGTGGAAACACCATATATTTT.